This record covers a single T cell receptor beta chain. Sequencing was performed with immunoSEQ multiplex PCR; in TCRdb, only in-frame clones are kept and a portion is missing. In the table there are 120,000 or so clones, almost 95% of which are singletons. This specimen comes from a study of control samples from healthy donors and cancer patients. Germline V CDR1 and CDR2: MNHNS, SASEGT. The ends lost 6 bases at V and 1 base at J; junction bases unmatched: 2. CDR3 length: 13 residues. The rearrangement uses TRBV6-1 and TRBJ1-1; 7 nucleotides line up with TRBD1. The specimen was PBMCs. This receptor was taken from a man older than 75 with head and neck cancer. The CDR3 protein is CASRGTENTEAFF. CDR3 DNA sequence: TGTGCCAGCAGGGGGACAGAGAACACTGAAGCTTTCTTT.